This T cell receptor (beta chain) stems from a study of blood T cell repertoires in COVID-19 (dated by TCRdb to the early 2020s). A note on the overall study: The collaborator samples originated in the United States, Italy and Spain and spanned the acute and convalescent phases of COVID-19. The material from the prospective study consisted of cDNA or gDNA derived from T cells, B-cell-depleted T cells, or PBMCs. The dataset comprised deeply sampled blood TCRbeta repertoires from subjects exposed to, actively infected with, or recovered from COVID-19. The repertoires were released in a freely available public database intended as a resource for research on the immune response to SARS-CoV-2. The samples were drawn from the first 160 participants of the ongoing ImmuneRACE study and from some 1,300 subjects provided by 6 global collaborators. A de-identified subject ID, COVID-19 status, age in years and sex were almost always included in the sample metadata. Where available, HLA class I and class II types were taken from metadata supplied by the sample provider and were not determined by assay-based typing. The full study reports these points: The quantity of clinical and demographic metadata differed by source and by participant and was supplied without curation.

Trimmed from V: 3 bases; trimmed from J: 2 bases; junction bases lacking a gene match: 10. CDR1 SGHRS and CDR2 YFSETQ were looked up in the germline V gene. From cysteine to phenylalanine, the CDR3 is 16 amino acids long. Just the 48-base CDR3 DNA is kept, in frame starting at base 1. Collaborating institutions collected whole blood in K2EDTA tubes following their own protocols. For TCRbeta analysis, collaborator samples were shipped as frozen whole blood, as isolated PBMCs, or as DNA extracted from either sample type. TCRbeta CDR3 regions were amplified from genomic DNA by means of the immunoSEQ Assay, a bias-controlled multiplex PCR. The authors processed their data as follows. The number of nucleated cells in each sample was estimated by amplification of reference gene primers within the assay. Sequence reads were collapsed and filtered to measure the absolute abundance of every unique TCRbeta CDR3 rearrangement. For each sample, productive Simpson clonality was calculated as the square root of Simpson's diversity index across productive rearrangements. As stored in TCRdb, this immuneACCESS dataset retains in-frame rearrangements with V and J assigned. A fraction of the clones does not appear; measured against another copy, unresolved V genes explain less than half of the discrepancy, and the remainder lacks a known reason. V, J and clone size were drawn from that table, and D and trimming were deduced from the DNA. The sample yields tens of thousands of clones; under 90% were counted once. The top ten clones comprise approximately 12% of the sample.

As concerns this clone: Its antigen target is currently unknown. Per-base qualities were not stored, and no clone one base away is much larger.

Recombination joined TRBV5-1 with TRBJ1-1; the junction holds 7 bases that match TRBD1. Source material: peripheral blood. The TCR was taken from a human donor in a cohort sampled during active COVID-19. The nucleotides read TGCGCCAGCAGCTCATCAAGACAGGGCGCTAACACTGAAGCTTTCTTT. Its translation reads: CASSSSRQGANTEAFF.